Presented here are 15 T cell receptor beta chains from one specimen sequenced in a study of long-term antiretroviral therapy in people with HIV. A v3.0 immunoSEQ assay was performed at survey level. Sequenced by immunoSEQ multiplex PCR; TCRdb stores in-frame clones only, minus some. The sample shows 39,000 or so clones, 82% of them seen only once. Sample: unsorted PBMCs, taken 0.6 years after starting antiretroviral therapy. These receptors were obtained from a young man with HIV.

The rearrangement links TRBV6-1 to TRBJ1-3; D is undetermined. CDR3 length: 16 amino acids. Germline loops: CDR1 MNHNS, CDR2 SASEGT. V was shortened by 0 bases and J by 0 bases, with 9 bases between the two germline ends. Written as DNA, the CDR3 is TGTGCCAGCAGTGAAGCTGGCCATGACTCTGGAAACACCATATATTTT. Translated: CASSEAGHDSGNTIYF.

The chain is built from TRBV5-1 and TRBJ2-1, with unresolved D. The CDR3 is made up of 13 amino acids. Germline V gene data show CDR1 as SGHRS and CDR2 as YFSETQ. V lost 2 bases and J 5 bases, leaving 8 bases between the germline ends. As DNA, the CDR3 is TGCGCCAGCAGCTTTGAAGGCAACAATGAGCAGTTCTTC. The encoded protein is CASSFEGNNEQFF.

The rearrangement joins TRBV6-5 to TRBJ2-3; 9 positions agree with TRBD1. The length of the CDR3 is 15 residues. Germline CDR1 reads MNHEY; CDR2 reads SVGAGI. After removal of 5 bases from V and 6 bases from J, the junction contained 9 bases not matched to a gene. CDR3 in DNA: TGTGCCAGCAGTCTCCTCGGGACAGGGACGGATACGCAGTATTTT. Translating it yields CASSLLGTGTDTQYF.

The rearrangement joins TRBV10-3 to TRBJ2-7, with no clear D. The V gene lost 6 bases and the J gene lost 4 bases, with 10 bases spanning the gap. The CDR3 sequence is 12 residues long. Germline V gives CDR1 ENHRY, CDR2 SYGVKD. CDR3 nucleotides: TGTGCCATCAGCCTGCAGGCGTACGAGCAGTACTTC. It codes for CAISLQAYEQYF.

V is TRBV7-2 and J is TRBJ2-1; maybe TRBD2 (5 bases). This CDR3 contains 15 residues. Trimming removed 5 bases from V and 3 bases from J, with 14 bases in between. CDR1 is SGHTA and CDR2 is FQGNSA in the germline V gene. The CDR3 spells CASSPRGRDYNEQFF. CDR3 coding DNA: TGTGCCAGCAGCCCCCGGGGAAGGGACTACAATGAGCAGTTCTTC.

The rearrangement uses TRBV6-5 and TRBJ2-7, with unresolved D. Trimming left V 0 bases short and J 6 bases short, with 15 bases between. Germline values: CDR1 MNHEY, CDR2 SVGAGI. The CDR3 consists of 15 residues. In nucleotides, the CDR3 is TGTGCCAGCAGTTACTCTCGAGCGACCTTGGGCGAGCAGTACTTC. It is translated as CASSYSRATLGEQYF.

This clone has just a few counts. V and J are TRBV2 and TRBJ1-2; D ambiguous. V was shortened by 6 bases and J by 4 bases, with 9 bases between the two germline ends. Germline values: CDR1 SNHLY, CDR2 FYNNEI. CDR3 size: 12 residues. This CDR3 reads CASSSRLYGYTF. DNA for the CDR3: TGTGCCAGCAGCTCTAGGCTCTATGGCTACACCTTC.

This clone showed up just once. The rearrangement joins TRBV5-4 to TRBJ2-1; D remains unclear. The germline V and J ends were trimmed by 2 bases and 2 bases, with 11 bases remaining between them. The CDR3 contains 15 residues. Looked up from germline, CDR1 is SGHNT and CDR2 is YYREEE (reference sequence). CDR3 sequence: CASSFNGFAYNEQFF. The CDR3 nucleotides are TGTGCCAGCAGCTTCAATGGTTTTGCCTACAATGAGCAGTTCTTC.

The rearrangement links TRBV27 to TRBJ2-7, with TRBD1 matching 7 bases. V lost 6 bases, J lost 3 bases, and 11 bases stayed unmatched. Per germline, CDR1 MNHEY and CDR2 SMNVEV (reference sequence). The CDR3 length is 15 residues. The CDR3 loop is CASRHRGPPHYEQYF. The CDR3 coding sequence is TGTGCCAGCAGACACAGGGGACCCCCTCACTACGAGCAGTACTTC.

This clone has a handful of counts. This chain uses TRBV5-6 with TRBJ2-1, with D possibly being TRBD1 (6 bases). The CDR3 extends over 14 amino acids. V lost 7 bases, J lost 4 bases, and 15 bases lay in between. Germline-derived CDR1 and CDR2 are SGHDT and YYEEEE. Here the CDR3 reads CASVYGRGYNEQFF. The CDR3 nucleotides read TGTGCCAGCGTGTATGGCAGGGGTTACAATGAGCAGTTCTTC. Full variable domain (outside the CDR3, taken from reference TRBV5-6 and TRBJ2-1): DAGVTQSPTHLIKTRGQQVTLRCSPKSGHDTVSWYQQALGQGPQFIFQYYEEEERQRGNFPDRFSGHQFPNYSSELNVNALLLGDSALYLCASVYGRGYNEQFFGPGTRLTVL.

The chain carries TRBV30 and TRBJ2-3; 9 bases line up with TRBD2. V dropped 1 base and J dropped 7; count of bases not matched to a gene: 3. There are 13 residues in the CDR3. Germline lookup yields CDR1 GTSNPN and CDR2 SVGIG (reference sequence). The CDR3 nucleotides read TGTGCCTGGAGTGAGCTAGCGGGGTATACGCAGTATTTT. It yields the protein CAWSELAGYTQYF.

V and J are TRBV29-1 and TRBJ1-2; no firm D call. The CDR3 is 12 amino acids. V lost 5 bases and J lost 1, with 8 bases in between. Germline CDR1 and CDR2: SQVTM and ANQGSEA. The CDR3 coding sequence is TGCAGCGTTATAGACGGTAACTATGGCTACACCTTC. This codes for CSVIDGNYGYTF.

The V call is TRBV12-5, the J call TRBJ2-5; 8 bases map to TRBD1. The ends lost 6 bases at V and 5 bases at J; junction bases unmatched: 8. The V gene's germline CDR1 is LGHNT and CDR2 FRNRAP. The CDR3 sequence is 14 residues long. CDR3 sequence reads: CASGSGQGSETQYF. DNA for the CDR3: TGTGCTAGTGGCTCCGGACAGGGTAGCGAGACCCAGTACTTC. The entire variable domain, with the rest obtained from reference TRBV12-5 and TRBJ2-5, is as follows: DARVTQTPRHKVTEMGQEVTMRCQPILGHNTVFWYRQTMMQGLELLAYFRNRAPLDDSGMPKDRFSAEMPDATLATLKIQPSEPRDSAVYFCASGSGQGSETQYFGPGTRLLVL.

The V call is TRBV4-3, the J call TRBJ1-1, with 7 positions matching TRBD1. Germline assignment: CDR1 LGHNA and CDR2 YSLEER. With 4 bases clipped from V and 1 base from J, the junction kept 6 bases outside the gene matches. The length of the CDR3 is 15 residues. CDR3 coding DNA: TGCGCCAGCAGCCCGAACAGGGGTGGGAACACTGAAGCTTTCTTT. This translates into CASSPNRGGNTEAFF.

The V and J genes are TRBV5-5 and TRBJ2-1; D might be TRBD1 (6 bases). V lost 3 bases to trimming and J lost 7 bases, with 14 bases between them. CDR3 length equals 14 residues. CDR1 is SGHKS, CDR2 YYEKEE, per germline (reference sequence). CDR3 nucleotide sequence: TGTGCCAGCAGCTCTTCCCAGGGGAGTAATGAGCAGTTCTTC. Translation gives CASSSSQGSNEQFF.